This T cell receptor (beta chain) originates from a study of T cell changes during pregnancy in multiple sclerosis. Trimming cost V 0 bases and J 8 bases, with 14 bases left between them. The germline gives CDR1 SGDLS, CDR2 YYNGEE. This CDR3 has 14 amino acids. Assay used: immunoSEQ multiplex PCR; TCRdb lists only in-frame clones, some missing. The data contain more than 35,000 clones, approximately 90% of them singletons. This receptor was taken from a female donor in good health, enrolled as a control in a pregnancy study. Here the sequenced sample was CD4+ T cells from peripheral blood mononuclear cells, taken in the first trimester of pregnancy. The gene calls are TRBV9 and TRBJ1-2, with D unclear. The CDR3 region is CASSVGSGGKGYTF. For the CDR3, the DNA is TGTGCCAGCAGCGTAGGGTCAGGAGGGAAGGGCTACACCTTC. The full variable domain, completed using reference TRBV9 and TRBJ1-2, is DSGVTQTPKHLITATGQRVTLRCSPRSGDLSVYWYQQSLDQGLQFLIQYYNGEERAKGNILERFSAQQFPDLHSELNLSSLELGDSALYFCASSVGSGGKGYTFGSGTRLTVV.